These 2 T cell receptor beta chains came from one sample sequenced in a study of T cell clones after liver transplantation. TCRdb's table, derived via immunoSEQ multiplex PCR, lists solely in-frame clones and lacks some. The table records around 110,000 clones, approximately 90% of them present only once. The material was CD4+ T cells from blood, obtained 12 months after liver transplant. Receptors originate from a human patient who received a liver transplant. The T cells may partly be graft donor cells.

The CDR3 coding sequence is TGTGCCAGCAGCTTAGATCTCGGGTCATGGGCCAACGTCCTGACTTTC. It translates to CASSLDLGSWANVLTF. The chain is built from TRBV11-3 and TRBJ2-6; the D is unclear. V was clipped by 0 bases and J by 5 bases, with 11 bases between them. CDR1 and CDR2 from the germline V gene are SGHNT and YENEEA. The length of the CDR3 is 16 residues.

The rearrangement links TRBV6-5 to TRBJ1-2, with TRBD1 as a possible D gene (6 bases). The length of the CDR3 is 12 residues. The V end lost 7 bases, the J end lost 4 bases, and 10 bases lay between the germline ends. CDR1 MNHEY and CDR2 SVGAGI come from the germline V gene. The CDR3 DNA follows: TGTGCCAGCACCTCAGGGGTCTATGGCTACACCTTC. Translated: CASTSGVYGYTF.